These 7 T cell receptor beta chains were sequenced from one sample in a study of blood T cell repertoires in COVID-19 (dated by TCRdb to 2020 to 2022). Library preparation used the immunoSEQ multiplex PCR assay. Imported from immuneACCESS, the table was reduced by TCRdb to in-frame sequences with V and J called. These copies leave out some clones; in studies compared against another copy, an unresolved V gene accounts for under half, and the cause of the remainder is not known. The sample has almost 350,000 clones on record, around 90% of them singletons. Of the sample, approximately 4.1% falls within the top ten clones. Sequencing was carried out using peripheral blood. The receptors originated from an older woman with COVID-19, enrolled during active disease.

The rearrangement joins TRBV7-9 to TRBJ2-7; no definite D call. The CDR3 runs 12 residues. V lost 4 bases to trimming and J lost 2 bases, with 6 bases between them. Germline V gives CDR1 SEHNR, CDR2 FQNEAQ (reference sequence). The CDR3 DNA follows: TGTGCCAGCAGCTACGCGACCTACGAGCAGTACTTC. Its translation is CASSYATYEQYF.

The V gene is TRBV19, the J gene TRBJ1-1; maybe TRBD1 (5 bases). CDR1 and CDR2 (germline): LNHDA, SQIVND (reference sequence). V was cut by 0 bases and J by 6 bases, with 8 bases left in between. This CDR3 contains 13 residues. The DNA for the CDR3 is TGTGCCAGTAGTATAGACAGGGTGGCTGAAGCTTTCTTT. Protein product: CASSIDRVAEAFF.

The chain employs TRBV5-1 and TRBJ2-7, with 10 bases lining up with TRBD2. The junction had 7 bases not matched to a gene; V was cut back by 3 bases and J by 1 base. The V gene's germline CDR1 is SGHRS and CDR2 YFSETQ. This CDR3 comprises 16 residues. CDR3 in DNA: TGCGCCAGCAGCTCATGGACTAGCGGACCATCCTACGAGCAGTACTTC. Translating gives CASSSWTSGPSYEQYF.

This clone was picked up one time. The rearrangement links TRBV29-1 to TRBJ1-2; tentatively, D is TRBD1 (6 bases). Between the trimmed V and J ends, which lost 3 bases and 4 bases, there was a span of 12 bases. The CDR3 loop spans 13 amino acids. The germline V gene has CDR1 SQVTM and CDR2 ANQGSEA. CDR3 sequence reads: CSVEPGQGYGYTF. CDR3 coding DNA: TGCAGCGTTGAGCCGGGACAAGGCTATGGCTACACCTTC.

This clone was detected once. The CDR3, as DNA: TGTGCCAGCAGCTTCCTCACCGGGGAGCTGTTTTTT. Translation gives CASSFLTGELFF. J is TRBJ2-2 and V is TRBV7-9; D remains ambiguous. The germline V and J ends were trimmed by 3 bases and 4 bases, with 3 bases remaining between them. The CDR3 totals 12 residues. CDR1 and CDR2 (germline): SEHNR, FQNEAQ (reference sequence).

V gene TRBV28 combines with J gene TRBJ1-3; the match to TRBD1 covers 10 bases. This CDR3 has 17 amino acids. CDR1 and CDR2 from the germline V gene are MDHEN and SYDVKM. Losses at the gene ends were 4 bases for V and 2 bases for J; bases not matched to a gene: 8. For the CDR3, the DNA is TGTGCCAGCAGTTCAGGACAGGGGGTTTCGGCTGGAAACACCATATATTTT. It is translated as CASSSGQGVSAGNTIYF.

The CDR3 loop reads CSASGQGKGEKLFF. In DNA, the CDR3 is TGCAGTGCTAGTGGGCAGGGGAAGGGTGAAAAACTGTTTTTT. The rearrangement links TRBV20-1 to TRBJ1-4, with a tentative D call TRBD1 (6 bases). Per the germline V gene, CDR1 is DFQATT and CDR2 is SNEGSKA (reference sequence). V lost 3 bases and J 7 bases, leaving 15 bases between the germline ends. This CDR3 comprises 14 residues.